This TCR beta chain is drawn from a study of CXCR3-negative and CXCR3-positive naive CD8 T cells. Study in general: With about 1.5 +/- 0.3 million reads per library, the TRB reads numbered about 150 million in total. Overall study findings and caveats: Comparably high diversity was seen in both naive subsets, and much lower diversity in memory CD8+ cells. When CXCR3-positive naive cells were set against CXCR3-negative naive cells, the former had more hydrophobic TRB CDR3s. CXCR3 expression partially decreased after cryopreservation; most assays used fresh PBMCs.

CDR3 size: 15 residues. Germline V gives CDR1 SQVTM, CDR2 ANQGSEA. Libraries of TRB cDNA were made by 5' RACE and carried UMIs. TCRdb reanalyzed the 5' RACE reads, giving one entry per CDR3 protein sequence and no DNA. This sample contains more than 80,000 distinct CDR3 sequences. Comment on this clonotype: Its target is unknown.

This TCR was sampled from a human donor in good health. Some clones in this sample may be carry-over from other donors' samples. This chain links TRBV29-1 with TRBJ2-1; TCRdb designates TRBD2, a call that cannot be tested without DNA. What was sequenced was naive CXCR3+ CD8+ T cells from blood. The subset: CD45RO-CCR7+CD27+CD95- naive CD8+ T cells expressing CXCR3 (TNR3+). CDR3 in amino acids: CSVRTSESSYNEQFF.